What follows are 18 T cell receptor beta chains derived from one specimen sequenced in a study of shared clonotypes between healthy human individuals. Some clones are missing from TCRdb's copy, which holds only in-frame ones; the method was immunoSEQ multiplex PCR. This repertoire shows roughly 2.2 million clones, 85% to 95% found once; its top ten account for approximately 0.4%. The sample comprised naive CD4+ T cells from PBMCs. Subset in this sample: CD45RA+ positively selected. The receptors were sampled from a man aged 18 to 30 in good health. Some clones in this sample may be carry-over from other donors' samples.

This chain uses TRBV27 with TRBJ2-3, with 7 bases lining up with TRBD2. This CDR3 is 19 amino acids long. Trimming at V came to 3 bases and at J to 4 bases, leaving 19 bases not matched to a gene. CDR1 MNHEY and CDR2 SMNVEV come from the germline V gene (reference sequence). This CDR3 is CASSFRWWTPGGIPDTQYF. In DNA form, the CDR3 reads TGTGCCAGCAGTTTTCGGTGGTGGACCCCGGGAGGAATTCCAGATACGCAGTATTTT.

The rearrangement joins TRBV7-8 to TRBJ1-4, with D uncertain. Germline values: CDR1 SGHVS, CDR2 FQNEAQ. V was pared by 2 bases and J by 7 bases, with 11 bases between. The CDR3 is 14 residues long. CDR3 in DNA: TGTGCCAGCAGCTTATTGAGACTCAGTGAAAAACTGTTTTTT. This translates into CASSLLRLSEKLFF.

The CDR3 here is CASTISGDPPYGYTF. DNA of the CDR3: TGTGCCAGCACCATTAGTGGGGATCCCCCCTATGGCTACACCTTC. V gene TRBV7-9 combines with J gene TRBJ1-2; D ambiguous. CDR1 is SEHNR, CDR2 FQNEAQ, per germline (reference sequence). V was cut by 7 bases and J by 4 bases, with 19 bases left in between. CDR3 length: 15 residues.

The rearrangement links TRBV29-1 to TRBJ2-3; TRBD1 aligns across 8 bases. V lost 7 bases and J lost 2; bases outside the gene matches: 5. Germline CDR1 is SQVTM and CDR2 is ANQGSEA. This CDR3 comprises 13 residues. The CDR3 reads CSAGDRITDTQYF. CDR3 nucleotide sequence: TGCAGCGCCGGGGACAGGATCACAGATACGCAGTATTTT.

The V call is TRBV5-5, the J call TRBJ2-7; 7 nucleotides line up with TRBD1. The CDR3 is 15 residues long. V trimming: 1 base; J trimming: 6 bases; junction bases outside the gene matches: 10. The V gene's germline CDR1 is SGHKS and CDR2 YYEKEE (reference sequence). CDR3 amino acids: CASSLKGTVEIEQYF. CDR3 nucleotides: TGTGCCAGCAGCTTGAAAGGGACAGTTGAGATCGAGCAGTACTTC. The complete variable domain, with remaining parts taken from reference TRBV5-5 and TRBJ2-7, reads DAGVTQSPTHLIKTRGQQVTLRCSPISGHKSVSWYQQVLGQGPQFIFQYYEKEERGRGNFPDRFSARQFPNYSSELNVNALLLGDSALYLCASSLKGTVEIEQYFGPGTRLTVT.

V usage is TRBV11-2 and J usage is TRBJ1-1; D not certain. Germline-derived CDR1 and CDR2 are SGHAT and FQNNGV. Trimming removed 1 base at V and 6 bases at J, with 9 bases between. The CDR3 covers 13 residues. CDR3 in amino acids: CASSLVSGPEAFF. In DNA, the CDR3 is TGTGCCAGCAGCTTAGTGTCGGGTCCTGAAGCTTTCTTT.

This clone was recorded only once. The CDR3 DNA reads as TGTGCCAGCAGCTTAGGGGACAGGGGACGGTCTAATGAAAAACTGTTTTTT. Encoded protein: CASSLGDRGRSNEKLFF. V is TRBV7-2 and J is TRBJ1-4; 10 bases are a match to TRBD1. In germline, CDR1 is SGHTA, CDR2 FQGNSA. Germline trimming cut 1 base from V and 3 bases from J; bases unmatched to any gene: 5. The CDR3 loop spans 17 amino acids.

The chain carries TRBV25-1 and TRBJ1-4, with a possible D match to TRBD1 (6 bases). Trimming left V 6 bases short and J 8 bases short, with 19 bases between. The CDR3 length is 15 residues. Looked up from germline, CDR1 is MGHDK and CDR2 is SYGVNS. The CDR3 DNA reads as TGTGCCAGCAGCCCCTTCGGCGCCCAGGGGGAAAAACTGTTTTTT. Amino acid sequence: CASSPFGAQGEKLFF.

The genes are TRBV29-1 and TRBJ2-3, with D unclear. The CDR3 runs 11 residues. Germline CDR1 is SQVTM and CDR2 is ANQGSEA. The V and J ends lost 4 bases and 1 base respectively, with 3 bases between them. The CDR3 DNA follows: TGCAGCGTTGTCGGCACAGATACGCAGTATTTT. Amino acids: CSVVGTDTQYF.

The chain employs TRBV5-1 and TRBJ1-2, with D uncertain. The CDR3 loop spans 13 amino acids. Trimming removed 4 bases at V and 6 bases at J, with 13 bases between. Germline loops: CDR1 SGHRS, CDR2 YFSETQ. This chain's CDR3 is CASSPGPANGYTF. CDR3 sequence (DNA): TGCGCCAGCAGCCCCGGACCCGCCAATGGCTACACCTTC.

J is TRBJ1-2 and V is TRBV7-2; 7 bases are shared with TRBD1. The CDR3 loop spans 14 amino acids. V was clipped by 5 bases and J by 3 bases; unmatched bases: 6. Germline V CDR1 and CDR2: SGHTA, FQGNSA. Written as DNA, the CDR3 is TGTGCCAGCAGCCTGGGACAGCGCTACTATGGCTACACCTTC. Translation: CASSLGQRYYGYTF.

The rearrangement uses TRBV7-2 and TRBJ2-3; a weak D match, TRBD2 (6 bases). This CDR3 spans 17 amino acids. The germline V gene encodes CDR1 SGHTA and CDR2 FQGNSA. V lost 4 bases and J lost 3, with 20 bases in between. Here the CDR3 DNA reads TGTGCCAGCAGCTCACGTCTTGGAGGGAGTGGGACAGATACGCAGTATTTT. Its translation is CASSSRLGGSGTDTQYF.

The chain is built from TRBV9 and TRBJ1-1, with D perhaps matching TRBD1 (6 bases). The V end lost 3 bases, the J end lost 1 base, and 10 bases lay between the germline ends. This CDR3 has 14 amino acids. The V gene's germline CDR1 is SGDLS and CDR2 YYNGEE. The CDR3: CASSAHRENTEAFF. The CDR3 coding sequence is TGTGCCAGCAGCGCCCACAGGGAGAACACTGAAGCTTTCTTT.

The chain couples TRBV28 to TRBJ1-5; D call uncertain. The V end was cut by 0 bases, the J end by 0 bases, with 6 bases between. Germline V gene sequence: CDR1 MDHEN, CDR2 SYDVKM. The CDR3 length is 15 residues. The chain's CDR3 is CASSLWQTSNQPQHF. Here the CDR3 DNA reads TGTGCCAGCAGTTTATGGCAGACTAGCAATCAGCCCCAGCATTTT.

The chain couples TRBV7-8 to TRBJ1-1, with 7 bases lining up with TRBD1. The CDR3 extends over 17 amino acids. The V gene's germline CDR1 is SGHVS and CDR2 FQNEAQ. V was clipped by 4 bases and J by 4 bases; unmatched bases: 15. The CDR3 loop reads CASSYRQGPLFLTEAFF. The CDR3 region has the DNA TGTGCCAGCAGCTATAGACAGGGACCCTTATTTCTCACTGAAGCTTTCTTT.

With regard to this clone: Additional DNA sequences in this sample encode the identical CDR3. The chain joins TRBV28 to TRBJ2-7; weak D call: TRBD1 (5 bases). The CDR3 length is 12 residues. CDR1 and CDR2 from the germline V gene are MDHEN and SYDVKM. Trimming took off 6 bases at V and 3 bases at J, with 9 bases between the two ends. The CDR3 DNA reads as TGTGCCAGCAGCCTTAGGGGCTACGAGCAGTACTTC. Its translation: CASSLRGYEQYF.

The chain is built from TRBV14 and TRBJ2-3; TRBD2 matches at 10 bases. Trimming at V came to 5 bases and at J to 0 bases, leaving 8 bases not matched to a gene. The length of the CDR3 is 17 residues. Germline V gene sequence: CDR1 SGHDN, CDR2 FVKESK. The CDR3 here is CASSTRTTSGSTDTQYF. CDR3 coding DNA: TGTGCCAGCAGCACACGTACGACTAGCGGGAGCACAGATACGCAGTATTTT.

J is TRBJ1-5 and V is TRBV2; D is ambiguous. Germline V gene data show CDR1 as SNHLY and CDR2 as FYNNEI. Trimming removed 2 bases from V and 2 bases from J, with 10 bases in between. CDR3 length equals 15 residues. The CDR3 region has the DNA TGTGCCAGCAGTGAATTGGTGGGTGGCAATCAGCCCCAGCATTTT. Its protein is CASSELVGGNQPQHF. The full variable domain, with the rest looked up from reference TRBV2 and TRBJ1-5, is EPEVTQTPSHQVTQMGQEVILRCVPISNHLYFYWYRQILGQKVEFLVSFYNNEISEKSEIFDDQFSVERPDGSNFTLKIRSTKLEDSAMYFCASSELVGGNQPQHFGDGTRLSIL.